Listed below are T cell receptor beta chains from one sample, sequenced in a study of brain T cells in children with intractable seizures. Measured with immunoSEQ multiplex PCR; TCRdb has only the in-frame clones, and not every one. This sample has tens of thousands of clones, with under 95% found just once. This specimen was peripheral blood, taken at surgery. Receptor source: a girl aged 2-10 years with Rasmussen encephalitis and intractable seizures. Both conserved end residues are part of each CDR3. D genes are given only for firm matches. Rows give clone size only sometimes, using once, few, many, or a class for an expanded clone.

TRBJ1-4	TRBV28	-	-	CASSSGFPNEKLFF	TGTGCCAGCAGTTCCGGCTTTCCCAATGAAAAACTGTTTTTT
TRBJ2-3	TRBV9	-	TRBD2	CASSVGGLVGADTQYF	TGTGCCAGCAGCGTAGGGGGACTAGTGGGAGCAGATACGCAGTATTTT
TRBJ1-6	TRBV21-1	-	-	CASSKDDRVGNSPLHF	TGTGCCAGCAGCAAAGATGACAGGGTCGGTAATTCACCCCTCCACTTT
TRBJ1-4	TRBV5-6	-	-	CASSLGPNEKLFF	TGTGCCAGCAGCTTGGGCCCAAATGAAAAACTGTTTTTT
TRBJ2-2	TRBV5-1	-	TRBD2	CASSGVASGTNTGELFF	TGCGCCAGCAGCGGGGTGGCTAGCGGGACGAACACCGGGGAGCTGTTTTTT
TRBJ2-7	TRBV19	once	-	CASGIPGYYEQYF	TGTGCCAGTGGGATTCCGGGGTACTACGAGCAGTACTTC
TRBJ2-1	TRBV7-6	-	TRBD2	CASSLGLAATNEQFF	TGTGCCAGCAGCTTAGGACTAGCGGCCACCAATGAGCAGTTCTTC
TRBJ2-1	TRBV24-1	-	TRBD2	CATSDLGTSGIPNEQFF	TGTGCCACCAGTGATTTAGGGACTAGCGGTATACCAAATGAGCAGTTCTTC
TRBJ2-1	TRBV6-6	-	-	CASSTTPPDWRISSYNEQFF	TGTGCCAGCAGCACCACTCCCCCCGACTGGAGAATTAGCTCCTACAATGAGCAGTTCTTC
TRBJ1-3	TRBV14	-	-	CASSPGLISSGNTIYF	TGTGCCAGCAGCCCAGGGCTGATAAGCTCTGGAAACACCATATATTTT
TRBJ1-1	TRBV27	-	-	CASGSIMNTEAFF	TGTGCCAGCGGGAGTATCATGAACACTGAAGCTTTCTTT
TRBJ1-4	TRBV28	-	-	CASRPFWTLEDEKLFF	TGTGCCAGCAGGCCTTTTTGGACGTTAGAGGACGAAAAACTGTTTTTT
TRBJ2-7	TRBV12-5	-	-	CASGLAAGSYEQYF	TGTGCTAGTGGTTTGGCGGCAGGGTCCTACGAGCAGTACTTC
TRBJ1-1	TRBV7-6	-	-	CASSPGTTEAFF	TGTGCCAGCAGCCCAGGTACCACTGAAGCTTTCTTT
TRBJ1-1	TRBV19	-	TRBD1	CASSAGDRMNTEAFF	TGTGCCAGTAGTGCGGGGGACAGGATGAACACTGAAGCTTTCTTT
TRBJ2-7	TRBV5-5	-	TRBD1	CASSLGQKYYEQYF	TGTGCCAGCAGTCTGGGACAGAAATATTACGAGCAGTACTTC
TRBJ1-3	TRBV2	-	-	CASSEGKGSGNTIYF	TGTGCCAGCAGTGAGGGGAAGGGCTCTGGAAACACCATATATTTT
TRBJ2-5	TRBV7-6	once	-	CASSSAQGKETQYF	TGTGCCAGCAGTTCTGCCCAGGGTAAAGAGACCCAGTACTTC
TRBJ1-5	TRBV12-5	-	-	CASGLGRKSNQPQHF	TGTGCTAGTGGTTTGGGACGGAAATCCAATCAGCCCCAGCATTTT
TRBJ1-6	TRBV3-1/TRBV3-2	once	-	CASSQDMAGLGSPLHF	TGTGCCAGCAGCCAAGATATGGCGGGATTGGGTTCACCCCTCCACTTT
TRBJ1-1	TRBV5-5	-	-	CASSLYRLANTEAFF	TGTGCCAGCAGCTTGTACCGGCTGGCGAACACTGAAGCTTTCTTT
TRBJ2-1	TRBV18	-	-	CASSRPGAGSNEQFF	TGTGCCAGCTCACGGCCTGGGGCGGGATCCAATGAGCAGTTCTTC
TRBJ2-4	TRBV23-1	-	TRBD2	CASSQKPVTSGSAIQYF	TGCGCCAGCAGTCAAAAACCGGTGACTAGCGGGAGCGCCATTCAGTACTTC
TRBJ1-1	TRBV6-5	-	-	CASSYPGGGEAFF	TGTGCCAGCAGTTACCCTGGGGGCGGTGAAGCTTTCTTT
TRBJ2-4	TRBV20-1	-	-	CSASGWGVGKIQYF	TGCAGTGCTAGTGGATGGGGGGTCGGAAAAATTCAGTACTTC
TRBJ1-1	TRBV6-5	-	TRBD1	CASSYLGQAGNTEAFF	TGTGCCAGCAGTTACCTAGGACAGGCCGGGAACACTGAAGCTTTCTTT
TRBJ2-5	TRBV9	-	-	CASSPGRETQYF	TGTGCCAGCAGCCCAGGGAGGGAGACCCAGTACTTC
TRBJ1-1	TRBV4-1	few	-	CASSLGRLDTEAFF	TGCGCCAGCAGCCTGGGACGGCTAGACACTGAAGCTTTCTTT
TRBJ1-2	TRBV5-1	-	-	CASSQRGHANYGYTF	TGCGCCAGCAGCCAGCGGGGACATGCTAACTATGGCTACACCTTC
TRBJ2-5	TRBV30	few	-	CAWSQDGGETQYF	TGTGCCTGGAGTCAGGACGGAGGAGAGACCCAGTACTTC
TRBJ1-6	TRBV30	-	-	CAWRPRWTDLGSPLHF	TGTGCCTGGAGGCCCCGCTGGACAGATCTGGGGTCACCCCTCCACTTT
TRBJ2-4	TRBV5-4	-	-	CASSEGGRAKNIQYF	TGTGCCAGCAGCGAGGGGGGCCGAGCCAAAAACATTCAGTACTTC
TRBJ1-6	TRBV18	-	TRBD1	CASSLDRVGNSPLHF	TGTGCCAGCTCACTCGACAGGGTGGGTAATTCACCCCTCCACTTT
TRBJ1-4	TRBV18	-	-	CASSPSQGLGEKLFF	TGTGCCAGCTCACCATCGCAGGGGCTCGGTGAAAAACTGTTTTTT
TRBJ1-3	TRBV7-2	once	-	CASSLEGTVGAGNTIYF	TGTGCCAGCAGCTTAGAGGGTACAGTCGGGGCTGGAAACACCATATATTTT
TRBJ1-1	TRBV15	-	-	CATSRDPGGATEAFF	TGTGCCACCAGCAGAGATCCGGGGGGGGCCACTGAAGCTTTCTTT
TRBJ1-2	TRBV3-1/TRBV3-2	-	TRBD1	CASSQGAGGHGYTF	TGTGCCAGCAGCCAAGGGGCAGGGGGCCATGGCTACACCTTC
TRBJ2-7	TRBV2	-	-	CASRPRDHSYEQYF	TGTGCCAGCAGACCAAGGGACCACTCCTACGAGCAGTACTTC
TRBJ2-7	TRBV7-6	-	-	CASSQPPGSWAEQYF	TGTGCCAGCAGCCAACCACCAGGGTCATGGGCCGAGCAGTACTTC
TRBJ1-1	TRBV5-5	-	-	CASSLNPSDAVNTEAFF	TGTGCCAGCAGCTTGAACCCTTCGGACGCTGTGAACACTGAAGCTTTCTTT
TRBJ1-2	TRBV18	-	-	CASSPKAGEVGYTF	TGTGCCAGCTCACCGAAGGCAGGGGAGGTTGGCTACACCTTC
TRBJ1-3	TRBV7-9	-	-	CASSLKAGQSSGNTIYF	TGTGCCAGCAGCTTAAAAGCAGGCCAGAGCTCTGGAAACACCATATATTTT
TRBJ2-5	TRBV19	-	-	CASKGVGTGQETQYF	TGTGCCAGTAAGGGCGTGGGTACCGGACAAGAGACCCAGTACTTC
TRBJ2-7	TRBV28	once	-	CASSDNTVAAYEQYF	TGTGCCAGCAGTGATAATACGGTGGCGGCCTACGAGCAGTACTTC
TRBJ1-5	TRBV19	once	-	CASSRIGVRLNNQPQHF	TGTGCCAGTAGTAGGATCGGGGTAAGGCTTAACAATCAGCCCCAGCATTTT
TRBJ1-6	TRBV2	-	-	CASWVTYNSPLHF	TGTGCCAGCTGGGTCACCTATAATTCACCCCTCCACTTT
TRBJ1-3	TRBV9	-	-	CASSVTPGDGLSGNTIYF	TGTGCCAGCAGCGTCACCCCGGGGGACGGACTCTCTGGAAACACCATATATTTT
TRBJ1-6	TRBV27	once	-	CASSFLGLENSPLHF	TGTGCCAGCAGTTTTCTAGGGCTCGAGAATTCACCCCTCCACTTT
TRBJ2-2	TRBV27	-	-	CASSRGAPNGELFF	TGTGCCAGCAGCCGGGGGGCGCCGAACGGGGAGCTGTTTTTT